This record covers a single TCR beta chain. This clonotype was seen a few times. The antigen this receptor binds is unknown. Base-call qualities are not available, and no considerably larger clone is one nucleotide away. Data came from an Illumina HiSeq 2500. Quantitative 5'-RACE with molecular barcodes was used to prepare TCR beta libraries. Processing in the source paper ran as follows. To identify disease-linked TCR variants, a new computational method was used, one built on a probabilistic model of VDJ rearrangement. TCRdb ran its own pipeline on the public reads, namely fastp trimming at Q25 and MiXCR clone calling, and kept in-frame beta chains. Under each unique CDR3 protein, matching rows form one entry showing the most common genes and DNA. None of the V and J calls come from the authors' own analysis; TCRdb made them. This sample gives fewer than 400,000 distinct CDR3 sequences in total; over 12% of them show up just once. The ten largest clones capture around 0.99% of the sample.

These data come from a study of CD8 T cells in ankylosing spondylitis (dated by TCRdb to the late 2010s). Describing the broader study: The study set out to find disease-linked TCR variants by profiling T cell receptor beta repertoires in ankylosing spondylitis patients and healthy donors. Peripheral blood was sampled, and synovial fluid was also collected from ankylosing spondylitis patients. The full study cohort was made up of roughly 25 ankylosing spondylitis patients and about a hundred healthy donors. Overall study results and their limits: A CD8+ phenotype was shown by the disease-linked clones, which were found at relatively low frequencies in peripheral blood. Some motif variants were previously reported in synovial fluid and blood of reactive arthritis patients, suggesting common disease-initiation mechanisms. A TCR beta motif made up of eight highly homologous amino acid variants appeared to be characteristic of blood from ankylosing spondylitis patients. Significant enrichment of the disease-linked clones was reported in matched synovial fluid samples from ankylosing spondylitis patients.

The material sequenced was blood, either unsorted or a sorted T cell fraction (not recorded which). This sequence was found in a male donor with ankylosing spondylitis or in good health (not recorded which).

The bases read TGTGCCAGCAGCGTATCAATCGGGCAGAACTATGGCTACACCTTC. This sequence encodes CASSVSIGQNYGYTF. The V gene is TRBV9 and the J gene is TRBJ1-2; the D gene cannot be resolved reliably. The germline V gene supplies CDR1 SGDLS and CDR2 YYNGEE. Relative to germline, V is 1 base shorter and J is 2 bases shorter, with 12 bases between their ends. The CDR3 covers 15 residues, taking in both the cysteine and the phenylalanine. Only the CDR3 region is kept as DNA, spanning 45 bases read in frame from base 1.